The clone carrying this T cell receptor (beta chain) was found many times. This sample is drawn from a study of T cell repertoires in cytomegalovirus infection. TCRdb recomputed calls from the reads with MiXCR, one row per CDR3 protein. The sample carries approximately 500,000 distinct CDR3 sequences, 16% recorded once. Germline V gives CDR1 SGHAT, CDR2 FQNNGV. This CDR3 has 15 amino acids. With 3 bases removed from V and 2 bases from J, the gap between germline ends came to 13 bases. The TCR originated in a human donor in good health (CMV status not recorded). Some clones in this sample may be carry-over from other donors' samples. Input material: CD8+ T cells from PBMCs. The rearrangement links TRBV11-2 to TRBJ1-1; D gene ambiguous. The CDR3 DNA reads TGTGCCAGCAGCTTTTGGACTGGGGATAACACTGAAGCTTTCTTT. It encodes CASSFWTGDNTEAFF. Together with reference TRBV11-2 and TRBJ1-1, the CDR3 gives the full variable domain: EAGVAQSPRYKIIEKRQSVAFWCNPISGHATLYWYQQILGQGPKLLIQFQNNGVVDDSQLPKDRFSAERLKGVDSTLKIQPAKLEDSAVYLCASSFWTGDNTEAFFGQGTRLTVV.